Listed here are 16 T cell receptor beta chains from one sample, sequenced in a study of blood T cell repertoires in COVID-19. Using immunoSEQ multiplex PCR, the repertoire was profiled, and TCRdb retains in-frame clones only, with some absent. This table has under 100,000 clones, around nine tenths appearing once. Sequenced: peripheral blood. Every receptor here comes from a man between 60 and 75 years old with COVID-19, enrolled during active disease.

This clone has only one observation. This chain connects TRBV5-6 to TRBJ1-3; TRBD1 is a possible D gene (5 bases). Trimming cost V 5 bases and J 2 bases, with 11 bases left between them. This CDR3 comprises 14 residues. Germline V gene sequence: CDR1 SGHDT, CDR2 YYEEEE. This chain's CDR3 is CASSSSGPGNTIYF. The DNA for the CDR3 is TGTGCCAGCAGTTCTTCAGGGCCTGGAAACACCATATATTTT.

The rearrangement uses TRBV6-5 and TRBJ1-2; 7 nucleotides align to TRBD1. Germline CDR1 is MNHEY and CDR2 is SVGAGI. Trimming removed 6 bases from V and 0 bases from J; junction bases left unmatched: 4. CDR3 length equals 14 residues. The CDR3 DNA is TGTGCCAGCAGCCCCAGGGGGGCTAACTATGGCTACACCTTC. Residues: CASSPRGANYGYTF.

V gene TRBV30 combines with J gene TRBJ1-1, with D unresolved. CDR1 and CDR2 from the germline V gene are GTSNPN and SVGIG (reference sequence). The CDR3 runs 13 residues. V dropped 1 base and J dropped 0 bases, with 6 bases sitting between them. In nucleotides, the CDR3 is TGTGCCTGGAGTGGGACTGTGAACACTGAAGCTTTCTTT. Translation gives CAWSGTVNTEAFF.

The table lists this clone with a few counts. In DNA form, the CDR3 reads TGCGCCAGCAGCCAAGGACAGGGGGCGAATAATGAGCAGTTCTTC. Translating it yields CASSQGQGANNEQFF. The chain combines TRBV4-1 with TRBJ2-1; 10 bases match TRBD1. Germline assignment: CDR1 MGHRA and CDR2 YSYEKL. The CDR3 length is 15 residues. Unmatched junction bases numbered 4, after V lost 1 base and J lost 7 bases.

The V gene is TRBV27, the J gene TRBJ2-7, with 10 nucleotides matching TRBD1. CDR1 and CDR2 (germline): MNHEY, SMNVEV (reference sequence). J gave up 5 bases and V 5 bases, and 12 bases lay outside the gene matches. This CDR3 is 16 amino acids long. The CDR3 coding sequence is TGTGCCAGCAGTCCCTATTCCGGGACAGGGGCCAACGAGCAGTACTTC. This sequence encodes CASSPYSGTGANEQYF.

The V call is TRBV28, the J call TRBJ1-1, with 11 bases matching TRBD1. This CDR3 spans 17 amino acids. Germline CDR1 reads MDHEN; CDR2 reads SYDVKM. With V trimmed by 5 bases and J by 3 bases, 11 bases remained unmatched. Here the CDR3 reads CASSLTWTGGIDTEAFF. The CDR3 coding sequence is TGTGCCAGCAGTCTTACGTGGACAGGGGGCATCGACACTGAAGCTTTCTTT. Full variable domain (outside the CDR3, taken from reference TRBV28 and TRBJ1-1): DVKVTQSSRYLVKRTGEKVFLECVQDMDHENMFWYRQDPGLGLRLIYFSYDVKMKEKGDIPEGYSVSREKKERFSLILESASTNQTSMYLCASSLTWTGGIDTEAFFGQGTRLTVV.

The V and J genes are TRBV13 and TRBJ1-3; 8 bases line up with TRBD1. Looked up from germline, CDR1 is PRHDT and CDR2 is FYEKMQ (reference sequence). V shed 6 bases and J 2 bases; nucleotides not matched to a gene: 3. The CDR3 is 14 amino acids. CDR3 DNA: TGTGCCAGCAGTTCAGGGGGCGCTGGAAACACCATATATTTT. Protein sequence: CASSSGGAGNTIYF.

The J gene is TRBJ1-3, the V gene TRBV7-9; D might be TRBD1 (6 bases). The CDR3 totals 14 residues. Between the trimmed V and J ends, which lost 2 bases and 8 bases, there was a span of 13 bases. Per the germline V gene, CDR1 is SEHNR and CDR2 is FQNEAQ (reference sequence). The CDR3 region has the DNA TGTGCCAGCAGCTTAACTCCGACAGGTCACACCATATATTTT. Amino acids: CASSLTPTGHTIYF.

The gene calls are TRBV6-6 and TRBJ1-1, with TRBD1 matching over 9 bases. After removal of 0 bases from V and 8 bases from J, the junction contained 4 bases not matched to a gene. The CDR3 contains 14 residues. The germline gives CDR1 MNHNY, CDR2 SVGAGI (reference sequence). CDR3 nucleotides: TGTGCCAGCAGTTACTCAAACACAGGGGGCGAAGCTTTCTTT. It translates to CASSYSNTGGEAFF.

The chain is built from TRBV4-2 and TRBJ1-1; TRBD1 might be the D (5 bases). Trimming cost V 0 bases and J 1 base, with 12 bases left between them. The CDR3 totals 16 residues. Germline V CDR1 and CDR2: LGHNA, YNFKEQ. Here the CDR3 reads CASSQDWGDRNTEAFF. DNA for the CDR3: TGTGCCAGCAGCCAAGATTGGGGCGACAGGAACACTGAAGCTTTCTTT.

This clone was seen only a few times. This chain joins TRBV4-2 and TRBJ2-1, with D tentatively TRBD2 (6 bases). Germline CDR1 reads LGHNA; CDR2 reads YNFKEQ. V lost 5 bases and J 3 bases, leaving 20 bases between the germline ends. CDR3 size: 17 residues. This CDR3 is CASSFEGRRAIYNEQFF. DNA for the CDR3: TGTGCCAGCAGCTTTGAAGGGAGGAGGGCCATCTACAATGAGCAGTTCTTC.

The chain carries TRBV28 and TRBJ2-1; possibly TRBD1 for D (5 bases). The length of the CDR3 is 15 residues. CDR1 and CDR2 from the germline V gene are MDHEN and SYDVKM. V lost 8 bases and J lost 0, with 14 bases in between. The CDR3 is CASSQRTSSYNEQFF. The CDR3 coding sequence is TGTGCCAGCTCTCAAAGGACAAGCTCCTACAATGAGCAGTTCTTC.

Here the CDR3 DNA reads TGTGCCAGCAGTGAATCCTTTGAAGCTTTCTTT. It encodes CASSESFEAFF. V is TRBV6-1 and J is TRBJ1-1; D is uncertain. The V end lost 2 bases, the J end lost 7 bases, and 5 bases lay between the germline ends. CDR1 and CDR2 (germline): MNHNS, SASEGT. CDR3 length equals 11 residues.

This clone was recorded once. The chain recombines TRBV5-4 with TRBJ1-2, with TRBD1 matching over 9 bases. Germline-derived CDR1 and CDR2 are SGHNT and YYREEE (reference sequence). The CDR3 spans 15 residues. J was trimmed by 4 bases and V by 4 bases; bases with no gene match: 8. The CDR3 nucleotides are TGTGCCAGCAGCCGCCGGGACAGGGAACCCTATGGCTACACCTTC. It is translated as CASSRRDREPYGYTF.

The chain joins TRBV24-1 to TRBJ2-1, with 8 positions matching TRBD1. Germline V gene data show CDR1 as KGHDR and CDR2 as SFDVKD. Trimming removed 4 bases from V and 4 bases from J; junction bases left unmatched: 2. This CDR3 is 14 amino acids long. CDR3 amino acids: CATSEQGGYNEQFF. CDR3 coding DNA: TGTGCCACCAGTGAACAGGGGGGATACAATGAGCAGTTCTTC.

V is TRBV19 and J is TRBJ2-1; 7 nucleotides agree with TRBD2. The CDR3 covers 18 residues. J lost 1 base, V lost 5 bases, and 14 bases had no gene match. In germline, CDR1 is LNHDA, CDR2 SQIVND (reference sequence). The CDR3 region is CASSAVGGGEGSYNEQFF. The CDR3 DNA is TGTGCCAGTAGTGCCGTTGGGGGAGGGGAAGGATCCTACAATGAGCAGTTCTTC.